This T cell receptor (beta chain) was sequenced for a study of a mutant IDH1 vaccine in newly diagnosed glioma (dated by TCRdb to 2020 to 2022). Concerning the study at large: Of the roughly 34 treated patients, approximately 62% were male and 37.5% were female, and the mean age was approximately 39 years. Before enrollment, most patients had been given radiochemotherapy with temozolomide as standard therapy, while the rest had received either radiotherapy alone or temozolomide alone. Six visits were used for peripheral blood collection: V03 (baseline), V05, V07, V10, V12 and V13. Longitudinal TCRB deep sequencing was performed for about two dozen treated patients wherever samples were available for exploratory analyses. Broad study findings and their caveats: According to the authors, sample limitations meant that analyses of patient blood samples could not be reproduced. Availability determined which PBMC samples were chosen for TCRB deep sequencing. Across multiple MHC alleles, vaccine-induced immune responses were seen in around 93% of patients. Pseudoprogression appeared unrelated to alterations in the top peripheral T cell clonotypes detected by TCRB sequencing.

Turning to this clone: This receptor's antigen is unknown. Base qualities were left out, and no much larger clone turns up one base away.

Sequences SGHRS (CDR1) and YFSETQ (CDR2) are obtained from the germline V gene. The CDR3 goes from the cysteine to the phenylalanine over 13 residues. Here the CDR3 DNA is all that survives: 39 bases in frame from base 1. The junction shows trimming of 0 bases on V and 2 bases on J, plus 6 bases between the germline ends. The time point label, read with the paper, signifies: baseline, week 1 (first vaccination visit). According to the study, the label for this sample's treatment or condition signals: pre-vaccination baseline after standard-of-care therapy. The donors had newly diagnosed IDH1-mutant astrocytomas of WHO grade 3 or 4 that showed loss of nuclear ATRX. The samples were drawn from NOA16, a multicentre, single-arm, open-label phase I trial in Germany that tested a mutant IDH1 peptide vaccine in humans for the first time. Blood drawn at visit V03 was used as the baseline sample for immunogenicity testing. Genomic DNA for TCRB sequencing was extracted from EDTA blood using the DNeasy Blood and Tissue Kit.

Libraries came from the immunoSEQ multiplex PCR assay. The hsTCRB Kit was used according to the manufacturer's protocol to amplify rearranged TCR beta chain sequences. An Illumina MiSeq was used to sequence the TCRB libraries. As for how the authors treated the data: Demultiplexing, trimming and gene mapping were performed with the kit vendor's proprietary platform. TCRdb provides this immuneACCESS table in a form limited to in-frame rearrangements. Some clones are lacking; in checked studies, under half of them reflect an unresolved V gene, and why the rest are absent is not known. V, J and clone size are those of that table, while D and trimming were read from the DNA. The sample yields about 16,000 clones; about 95% were counted once. Approximately 3.8% of the sample is taken by the ten largest.

The chain is encoded by TRBV5-1 joined to TRBJ2-7, with no D gene named confidently. The source is a woman aged 18-35 years with glioma. Some clones in this sample may be carry-over from other donors' samples. Here the sequenced sample was peripheral blood mononuclear cells (PBMCs), taken from a glioma patient treated with radiotherapy, temozolomide or both. The CDR3 corresponds to CASSLGKTYEQYF. The nucleotide sequence is given as TGCGCCAGCAGCTTGGGCAAAACCTACGAGCAGTACTTC. The reference TRBV5-1 and TRBJ2-7 proteins fill in what lies around the CDR3, so the full variable domain reads KAGVTQTPRYLIKTRGQQVTLSCSPISGHRSVSWYQQTPGQGLQFLFEYFSETQRNKGNFPGRFSGRQFSNSRSEMNVSTLELGDSALYLCASSLGKTYEQYFGPGTRLTVT.